What follows are 20 T cell receptor beta chains derived from one specimen sequenced in a study of shared clonotypes between healthy human individuals. Repertoires were generated with immunoSEQ multiplex PCR, while TCRdb's copy carries only in-frame clones and drops some. This table holds roughly 1,500,000 clones, 95% to 99% found once. Sequenced: naive CD4+ T cells sorted from blood. Indicated subset: CD45RA+ positively selected. Every receptor here comes from a young man in good health.

The V gene is TRBV11-2, the J gene TRBJ2-3, with no clear D. Germline V gene lookup returns CDR1 SGHAT and CDR2 FQNNGV. The CDR3 is 12 residues long. V was trimmed by 5 bases and J by 2 bases, leaving 5 bases between them. In nucleotides, the CDR3 is TGTGCCAGCAGCGAGAACACAGATACGCAGTATTTT. This translates into CASSENTDTQYF.

This chain uses TRBV7-9 with TRBJ2-3; D tentatively reads TRBD1 or TRBD2 (5 bases each). The V gene's germline CDR1 is SEHNR and CDR2 FQNEAQ (reference sequence). Trimming took 3 bases from V and 2 from J, leaving 12 bases between them. The CDR3 contains 15 residues. The CDR3 nucleotides are TGTGCCAGCAGCTTTGGGACGTTATTCACAGATACGCAGTATTTT. Translating it yields CASSFGTLFTDTQYF.

The CDR3: CASSEAQAIPLPEQYF. CDR3 bases: TGTGCCAGCAGTGAAGCCCAGGCCATACCTCTCCCTGAGCAGTACTTC. This chain links TRBV2 with TRBJ2-7, with D unclear. Germline assignment: CDR1 SNHLY and CDR2 FYNNEI. The CDR3 length is 16 residues. V shed 0 bases and J shed 7 bases, with 19 bases lying between them.

The chain has TRBV7-6 and TRBJ2-7; 9 positions agree with TRBD1. The germline CDR1 and CDR2 sequences are SGHVS and FNYEAQ. V trimming: 4 bases; J trimming: 1 base; junction bases outside the gene matches: 8. The CDR3 runs to 16 residues. The DNA for the CDR3 is TGTGCCAGCAGCTCGTTCGGGACAGGGAAATCCTACGAGCAGTACTTC. This codes for CASSSFGTGKSYEQYF.

Only one count was recorded for this clone. DNA of the CDR3: TGTGCCAGCAGTGAGACCCCGACAGGGGGAGGAAACACCATATATTTT. It encodes CASSETPTGGGNTIYF. V usage is TRBV2 and J usage is TRBJ1-3, with 9 positions matching TRBD1. Germline assignment: CDR1 SNHLY and CDR2 FYNNEI. The CDR3 has 16 residues. J gave up 4 bases and V 3 bases, and 7 bases lay outside the gene matches. Variable domain in full (rest from reference TRBV2 and TRBJ1-3): EPEVTQTPSHQVTQMGQEVILRCVPISNHLYFYWYRQILGQKVEFLVSFYNNEISEKSEIFDDQFSVERPDGSNFTLKIRSTKLEDSAMYFCASSETPTGGGNTIYFGEGSWLTVV.

The chain uses TRBV30 and TRBJ1-3; D unclear. The CDR3 has 14 residues. Germline-derived CDR1 and CDR2 are GTSNPN and SVGIG (reference sequence). Trimming left V 0 bases short and J 3 bases short, with 9 bases between. This CDR3 reads CAWSVSGVGNTIYF. The CDR3 coding sequence is TGTGCCTGGAGTGTTTCGGGTGTTGGAAACACCATATATTTT.

V gene TRBV5-4 combines with J gene TRBJ1-3; 7 bases are a match to TRBD1. Germline-derived CDR1 and CDR2 are SGHNT and YYREEE (reference sequence). V trimming: 2 bases; J trimming: 4 bases; junction bases outside the gene matches: 6. The CDR3 length is 15 residues. CDR3 loop: CASSFYRGSGNTIYF. The DNA for the CDR3 is TGTGCCAGCAGCTTTTACAGGGGAAGCGGAAACACCATATATTTT.

Concerning this clone itself: Other DNA sequences in the same sample also yield this CDR3. The chain employs TRBV28 and TRBJ2-7, with unresolved D. Germline CDR1 MDHEN, CDR2 SYDVKM. This CDR3 has 11 amino acids. The V gene lost 6 bases and the J gene lost 3 bases, with 6 bases spanning the gap. Here the CDR3 DNA reads TGTGCCAGCAGCCCAGGCTACGAGCAGTACTTC. This gives the protein CASSPGYEQYF.

The rearrangement uses TRBV5-4 and TRBJ2-7; D unclear. The CDR3 is made up of 13 amino acids. V lost 1 base and J 2 bases, leaving 7 bases between the germline ends. The V gene's germline CDR1 is SGHNT and CDR2 YYREEE (reference sequence). As DNA, the CDR3 is TGTGCCAGCAGCTTGCCGGAGACCTACGAGCAGTACTTC. This translates into CASSLPETYEQYF.

The chain combines TRBV28 with TRBJ1-2; D gene unclear. The V end lost 3 bases, the J end lost 7 bases, and 18 bases lay between the germline ends. The CDR3 extends over 15 amino acids. Germline CDR1 and CDR2: MDHEN and SYDVKM. CDR3 nucleotide sequence: TGTGCCAGCAGTTTCGTTTACCCCAACATCGGTGGCTACACCTTC. Translated, it gives CASSFVYPNIGGYTF.

The chain carries TRBV9 and TRBJ1-1; 12 bases map to TRBD1. The trim removed 3 bases at V and 10 bases at J, leaving 10 bases unmatched. The length of the CDR3 is 15 residues. Germline CDR1 is SGDLS and CDR2 is YYNGEE. CDR3 bases: TGTGCCAGCAGCGAGGGCCGGGACAGGGGGCTAGCAGCTTTCTTT. Translation gives CASSEGRDRGLAAFF.

Points on this clone: One end of the junction does not line up with germline, which may come from a read error. This chain joins TRBV7-7 and TRBJ2-3, with unresolved D. CDR1 and CDR2 (germline): SSHAT, FNYEAQ (reference sequence). CDR3 length: 14 amino acids. The CDR3: CASSSTREADTQYF. For the CDR3, the DNA is TGTGCTAGCAGCTCCACCCGAGAGGCAGATACGCAGTATTTT.

This clone has just one count. The rearrangement uses TRBV2 and TRBJ1-2; D is perhaps TRBD1 (5 bases). The CDR3 length is 12 residues. Trimming removed 6 bases from V and 8 bases from J, with 13 bases in between. Germline CDR1 SNHLY, CDR2 FYNNEI. CDR3 coding DNA: TGTGCCAGCAGGGGGGAGGGTCGCGGCTACACCTTC. Translated, it gives CASRGEGRGYTF.

V usage is TRBV6-4 and J usage is TRBJ1-2; a possible D gene is TRBD1 (6 bases). Germline loops: CDR1 MRHNA, CDR2 SNTAGT. With 6 bases removed from V and 0 bases from J, the gap between germline ends came to 20 bases. The CDR3 is 17 amino acids. The CDR3 sequence is CASRGRLGASSNYGYTF. DNA of the CDR3: TGTGCCAGCAGGGGGCGCCTGGGGGCCTCATCTAACTATGGCTACACCTTC.

This chain joins TRBV27 and TRBJ2-7, with TRBD2 matching over 8 bases. CDR3 length: 16 residues. Germline V gene data show CDR1 as MNHEY and CDR2 as SMNVEV (reference sequence). V dropped 3 bases and J dropped 7; count of bases not matched to a gene: 14. In nucleotides, the CDR3 is TGTGCCAGCAGTTTTCTCCCCTCAGCGGGAGTACGGGAGCAGTACTTC. Its translation is CASSFLPSAGVREQYF.

The chain carries TRBV2 and TRBJ2-5, with 7 bases that match TRBD2. Germline lookup yields CDR1 SNHLY and CDR2 FYNNEI. The CDR3 runs 13 residues. V shed 6 bases and J 0 bases; nucleotides not matched to a gene: 1. The CDR3 nucleotides read TGTGCCAGCAGGGGGGGGTACCAAGAGACCCAGTACTTC. This codes for CASRGGYQETQYF.

The J gene is TRBJ2-2, the V gene TRBV7-9; D is undetermined. V lost 1 base and J lost 1, with 7 bases in between. CDR3 length equals 15 residues. Looked up from germline, CDR1 is SEHNR and CDR2 is FQNEAQ (reference sequence). The CDR3 DNA reads TGTGCCAGCAGCTTAGTGCTGGGGAACACCGGGGAGCTGTTTTTT. It codes for CASSLVLGNTGELFF.

This chain links TRBV28 with TRBJ1-3, with 10 bases matching TRBD1. V trimming: 6 bases; J trimming: 0 bases; junction bases outside the gene matches: 8. Per germline, CDR1 MDHEN and CDR2 SYDVKM. The CDR3 covers 17 residues. CDR3 in amino acids: CASSTRTGGISGNTIYF. In DNA, the CDR3 is TGTGCCAGCAGCACGAGGACAGGGGGTATCTCTGGAAACACCATATATTTT.

V and J are TRBV9 and TRBJ2-2; D possibly corresponds to TRBD1 (5 bases). The CDR3 runs 17 residues. CDR1 and CDR2 (germline): SGDLS, YYNGEE. V was shortened by 0 bases and J by 1 base, with 13 bases between the two germline ends. For the CDR3, the DNA is TGTGCCAGCAGCGTAGAGGTCGGAACAGGGAACACCGGGGAGCTGTTTTTT. Encoded protein: CASSVEVGTGNTGELFF.

The rearrangement joins TRBV18 to TRBJ1-5, with TRBD1 as a possible D gene (5 bases). Per germline, CDR1 KGHSH and CDR2 LQKENI. Trimming cost V 4 bases and J 1 base, with 17 bases left between them. This CDR3 comprises 17 residues. CDR3 sequence: CASSQLPRAVSNQPQHF. The CDR3 region has the DNA TGTGCCAGCTCACAACTACCCAGGGCGGTCAGCAATCAGCCCCAGCATTTT.